This TCR beta chain is drawn from a study of early stage breast cancer tumors. On the study more broadly: The ER+/PR+/HER2- tumors included 7 to 9 ductal and four lobular carcinomas. Average read coverage per sample was 7.5 to 10-fold.

The table came from immunoSEQ multiplex PCR; TCRdb's copy has only in-frame clones and leaves some out. This table holds under 45,000 clones, approximately 78% found once. Study results and limitations: Tumor and normal breast were distinguished via blood comparison in most of the 16 patients. Bulk DNA sequencing of unsorted cells missed chain pairing and markers.

Details on this clone: Its antigen is unknown.

The trim removed 3 bases at V and 4 bases at J, leaving 17 bases unmatched. Looked up from germline, CDR1 is SGHRS and CDR2 is YFSETQ. This CDR3 spans 19 amino acids. The receptor was derived from a person aged 45 to 59 with breast cancer. The chain combines TRBV5-1 with TRBJ1-1; 11 bases agree with TRBD1. The sequenced sample consisted of blood. The CDR3 DNA reads TGCGCCAGCAGCTCAGCGAGGGACAGGGGGTCCCGAGCGGGCACTGAAGCTTTCTTT. It encodes CASSSARDRGSRAGTEAFF.